These T cell receptor beta chains were read from a single sample in a study of shared clonotypes between healthy human individuals. Some clones are missing from TCRdb's copy, which holds only in-frame ones; the method was immunoSEQ multiplex PCR. The repertoire holds hundreds of thousands of clones, with about 96% as singletons. The sample taken for sequencing was naive CD8+ T cells sorted from blood. All receptors derive from a man aged 30 to 45 in good health. Both conserved end residues are part of each CDR3. The D gene is left open where the match is weak. Clone size is stated in some rows and not others, as once, few, many or a class when expanded.

D: TRBD1; J: TRBJ2-7; size: NA; V: TRBV6-1; DNA: TGTGCCAGCAGTAACCGGGACAGGGGCCACGAGCAGTACTTC; CDR3: CASSNRDRGHEQYF
D: NA; J: TRBJ2-7; size: NA; V: TRBV6-6; DNA: TGTGCCAGCAGTTACCCTAACAACGAGCAGTACTTC; CDR3: CASSYPNNEQYF
D: NA; J: TRBJ2-1; size: NA; V: TRBV9; DNA: TGTGCCAGCAGCGACGCTGGGGAAACCTACAATGAGCAGTTCTTC; CDR3: CASSDAGETYNEQFF
D: NA; J: TRBJ2-1; size: NA; V: TRBV5-6; DNA: TGTGCCAGCAGCTCCGACTGGAATGAGCAGTTCTTC; CDR3: CASSSDWNEQFF
D: NA; J: TRBJ2-1; size: NA; V: TRBV7-9; DNA: TGTGCCAGCGGTGAGGGAAGGAATGAGCAGTTCTTC; CDR3: CASGEGRNEQFF
D: NA; J: TRBJ1-1; size: few; V: TRBV27; DNA: TGTGCCAGCAGTTTCCTAGGACCCACTGAAGCTTTCTTT; CDR3: CASSFLGPTEAFF
D: TRBD1; J: TRBJ2-7; size: NA; V: TRBV4-1; DNA: TGCGCCAGCAGCCAAGATCGGGGACAGGGGTACTACGAGCAGTACTTC; CDR3: CASSQDRGQGYYEQYF
D: NA; J: TRBJ2-1; size: NA; V: TRBV19; DNA: TGTGCCACCTTTAGCGGTGAGCAGTTCTTC; CDR3: CATFSGEQFF
D: NA; J: TRBJ2-3; size: NA; V: TRBV5-3; DNA: TGTGCCAGAAGCCGGACCACAGATACGCAGTATTTT; CDR3: CARSRTTDTQYF
D: NA; J: TRBJ2-1; size: NA; V: TRBV11-3; DNA: TGTGCCAGCAGCTCAACTAACAATGAGCAGTTCTTC; CDR3: CASSSTNNEQFF
D: TRBD2; J: TRBJ2-7; size: once; V: TRBV30; DNA: TGTGCCTGGAACGGGGGGGCAAGCTCCTACGAGCAGTACTTC; CDR3: CAWNGGASSYEQYF
D: TRBD2; J: TRBJ2-1; size: NA; V: TRBV13; DNA: TGTGCCAGCAGCTTAGGCCTCAGCGGGAGGGCTAACAATGAGCAGTTCTTC; CDR3: CASSLGLSGRANNEQFF
D: TRBD1; J: TRBJ2-1; size: NA; V: TRBV4-1; DNA: TGCGCCAGCTCGACAGGGACCTACAATGAGCAGTTCTTC; CDR3: CASSTGTYNEQFF
D: TRBD2; J: TRBJ2-1; size: NA; V: TRBV11-2; DNA: TGTGCCAGCAGTGGACGGGACTACATTAATGAGCAGTTCTTC; CDR3: CASSGRDYINEQFF
D: TRBD1; J: TRBJ2-2; size: NA; V: TRBV19; DNA: TGTGCCAGTAGTATAGTTCCAGGGGGCAGCACCGGGGAGCTGTTTTTT; CDR3: CASSIVPGGSTGELFF
D: NA; J: TRBJ1-5; size: NA; V: TRBV6-5; DNA: TGTGCCAGCACCGGGGGTCCCAATCAGCCCCAGCATTTT; CDR3: CASTGGPNQPQHF
D: NA; J: TRBJ1-2; size: NA; V: TRBV29-1; DNA: TGCAGCGCTGTTATTCAGGGTGGCTACACCTTC; CDR3: CSAVIQGGYTF
D: NA; J: TRBJ2-7; size: NA; V: TRBV10-3; DNA: TGTGCCATCAGTGACCCGGGCTCCTACGAGCAGTACTTC; CDR3: CAISDPGSYEQYF
D: NA; J: TRBJ1-3; size: NA; V: TRBV9; DNA: TGTGCCAGCAGCGTAGAGAGTAGGGTGTCTGGAAACACCATATATTTT; CDR3: CASSVESRVSGNTIYF
D: NA; J: TRBJ2-7; size: NA; V: TRBV7-3; DNA: TGTGCCAGCAGCTCCCAGGCCGGGTATATCGACGAGCAGTACTTC; CDR3: CASSSQAGYIDEQYF
D: NA; J: TRBJ2-5; size: NA; V: TRBV5-4; DNA: TGTGCCAGCAGCTTGCGGGGGACGGAGACCCAGTACTTC; CDR3: CASSLRGTETQYF
D: TRBD1; J: TRBJ2-5; size: NA; V: TRBV7-9; DNA: TGTGCCAGCACCTCAGGACAGGGGGCTGGAGAGACCCAGTACTTC; CDR3: CASTSGQGAGETQYF
D: NA; J: TRBJ2-5; size: NA; V: TRBV5-1; DNA: TGCGCCAGCAGCTTGGCAGGGCAGGTGGAGACCCAGTACTTC; CDR3: CASSLAGQVETQYF
D: TRBD2; J: TRBJ2-3; size: NA; V: TRBV11-3; DNA: TGTGCCAGCAGCTCTGGACTAGCGGGAGCGGGCGGCACAGATACGCAGTATTTT; CDR3: CASSSGLAGAGGTDTQYF
D: NA; J: TRBJ2-2; size: NA; V: TRBV9; DNA: TGTGCCAGCAGCGCGAACACCGGGGAGCTGTTTTTT; CDR3: CASSANTGELFF
D: TRBD1; J: TRBJ2-3; size: NA; V: TRBV9; DNA: TGTGCCAGCAGGGGGACAGGTGGAACAGATACGCAGTATTTT; CDR3: CASRGTGGTDTQYF
D: TRBD1; J: TRBJ1-2; size: NA; V: TRBV27; DNA: TGTGCCAGCAAGGACAGGGATCGTAACTATGGCTACACCTTC; CDR3: CASKDRDRNYGYTF
D: TRBD2; J: TRBJ2-7; size: NA; V: TRBV10-1; DNA: TGCGCCAGCAGTGACTCGGGGAGGGGCGTTGGCGAGCAGTACTTC; CDR3: CASSDSGRGVGEQYF
D: TRBD2; J: TRBJ2-7; size: NA; V: TRBV29-1; DNA: TGCAGCCACCTGGAGGCGGGAGGCTACGAGCAGTACTTC; CDR3: CSHLEAGGYEQYF
D: TRBD1; J: TRBJ1-2; size: NA; V: TRBV9; DNA: TGTGCCAGCAGCGTAGCGGGACAGGATTTTGCCAACTATGGCTACACCTTC; CDR3: CASSVAGQDFANYGYTF